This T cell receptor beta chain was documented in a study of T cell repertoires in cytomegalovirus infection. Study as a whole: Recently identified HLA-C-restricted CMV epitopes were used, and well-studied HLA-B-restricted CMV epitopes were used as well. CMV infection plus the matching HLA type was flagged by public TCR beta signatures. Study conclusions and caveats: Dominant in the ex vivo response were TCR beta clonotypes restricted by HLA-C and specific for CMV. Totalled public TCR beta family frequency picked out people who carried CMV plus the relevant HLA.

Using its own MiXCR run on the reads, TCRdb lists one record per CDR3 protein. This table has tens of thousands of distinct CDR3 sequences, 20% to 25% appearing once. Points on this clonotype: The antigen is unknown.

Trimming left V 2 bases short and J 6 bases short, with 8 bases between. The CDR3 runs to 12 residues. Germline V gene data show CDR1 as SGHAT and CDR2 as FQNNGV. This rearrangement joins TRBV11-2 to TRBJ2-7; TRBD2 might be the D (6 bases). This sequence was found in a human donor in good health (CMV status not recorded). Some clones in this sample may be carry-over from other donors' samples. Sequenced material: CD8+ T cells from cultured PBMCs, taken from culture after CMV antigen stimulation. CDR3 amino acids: CASSLRGIEQYF. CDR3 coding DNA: TGTGCCAGCAGCTTACGGGGGATCGAGCAGTACTTC.